These T cell receptor beta chains were read from a single sample in a study of cytomegalovirus exposure and HLA in healthy donors. The table came from immunoSEQ multiplex PCR; TCRdb's copy has only in-frame clones and leaves some out. The sample gives approximately 210,000 clones, about 86% of which show up once; 2.9% is in the top ten. The sample was PBMCs. Receptor source: a woman aged 18-30 years in good health and CMV-seronegative. Each CDR3 is given without its conserved first and last residue.

v_gene: TRBV4-3
j_gene: TRBJ2-5
CDR3aa: ASSAYRDGGTQY

v_gene: TRBV6-1
j_gene: TRBJ2-1
CDR3aa: ASSEVSGRSSWEQF

v_gene: TRBV14
j_gene: TRBJ1-3
CDR3aa: ASSQIRRGRTGNTIY

v_gene: TRBV28
j_gene: TRBJ1-1
CDR3aa: ASSLFLSRNTEAF

v_gene: TRBV7-2
j_gene: TRBJ1-4
CDR3aa: ASSPPGEATNEKLF

v_gene: TRBV25-1
j_gene: TRBJ1-3
CDR3aa: ASTQTGVVGNTIY

v_gene: TRBV6-5
j_gene: TRBJ1-2
CDR3aa: ASSYSSTGVYGYT

v_gene: TRBV28
j_gene: TRBJ2-7
CDR3aa: ASRHQGAGDYEQY

v_gene: TRBV5-5
j_gene: TRBJ2-2
CDR3aa: ASSFEGWGNTGELF

v_gene: TRBV5-4
j_gene: TRBJ2-7
CDR3aa: ASSQPGQGVKAYEQY

v_gene: TRBV28
j_gene: TRBJ1-5
CDR3aa: ASSSSLNQPQH

v_gene: TRBV27
j_gene: TRBJ1-2
CDR3aa: ASSLRSRRVEHYGYT

v_gene: TRBV2
j_gene: TRBJ2-3
CDR3aa: ASSPRLTNIDTQY

v_gene: TRBV6-1
j_gene: TRBJ2-7
CDR3aa: ASSEAGVPTYEQY

v_gene: TRBV9
j_gene: TRBJ2-3
CDR3aa: ASSGRTVTQY

v_gene: TRBV5-1
j_gene: TRBJ2-3
CDR3aa: ASSLVWRGGTDTQY

v_gene: TRBV6-5
j_gene: TRBJ2-7
CDR3aa: ASSGDGDSRYEQY